Each of the 29 T cell receptor beta chains below was sequenced from the same sample in a study of T cells in Graves' hyperthyroidism and ophthalmopathy (dated by TCRdb to between 2019 and 2020). The library was made by multiplex PCR. The sequencer was an Illumina HiSeq 2000. Amplification of TCR beta CDR3 regions was carried out from RNA transcripts. For the first round of RT-PCR on the TCR CDR3, the HTBI primer set was used together with the Qiagen OneStep RT-PCR kit. TCRdb reworked the public reads: Q25 trimming with fastp, MiXCR clone assembly, productive beta chains retained. Every entry covers one CDR3 protein and lists the most common genes and DNA from its rows. A total of fewer than 650,000 distinct CDR3 sequences appear in this sample, 11% to 15% of them only once. The top ten hold more than 6% of the sample. Sequenced input: blood. The receptors were gathered from a woman younger than 30 with Graves' ophthalmopathy.

There are a few counts of this clonotype. This chain links TRBV4-2 with TRBJ2-5, with a tentative D call TRBD2 (6 bases). V lost 1 base, J lost 6 bases, and 18 bases lay in between. The CDR3 sequence is 16 residues long. The germline V gene has CDR1 LGHNA and CDR2 YNFKEQ. The CDR3 coding sequence is TGTGCCAGCAGCCAAGGTGTAGCGGAACATGGGAAGACCCAGTACTTC. Translating it yields CASSQGVAEHGKTQYF.

This clonotype occurred a few times. The gene calls are TRBV12-3 or TRBV12-4 and TRBJ2-3; TRBD2 agrees at 9 bases. V gave up 3 bases and J gave up 4 bases; unmatched junction bases: 5. The CDR3 has 15 amino acids. CDR3 sequence reads: CASSFWLAGSDTQYF. The CDR3, as DNA: TGTGCCAGCAGTTTCTGGCTAGCGGGATCAGATACGCAGTATTTT.

There are many counts of this clonotype. The CDR3 sequence is CSARGASGNADTQYF. In DNA, the CDR3 is TGCAGTGCACGAGGGGCCAGCGGGAACGCAGATACGCAGTATTTT. The chain carries TRBV20-1 and TRBJ2-3; 7 nucleotides agree with TRBD2. V lost 6 bases and J lost 4; bases outside the gene matches: 13. In germline, CDR1 is DFQATT, CDR2 SNEGSKA (reference sequence). The CDR3 runs to 15 residues.

Ten or more counts support this clonotype. This chain joins TRBV2 and TRBJ2-1; the D call may be TRBD1 or TRBD2 (6 bases each). Germline loops: CDR1 SNHLY, CDR2 FYNNEI. Deletions cut 9 bases from V and 3 bases from J, with 15 bases between. The CDR3 runs 14 residues. The CDR3 nucleotides are TGTGCCAGTGACCGGGGGCCTAACTACAATGAGCAGTTCTTC. Its translation is CASDRGPNYNEQFF.

This clonotype was found many times. The chain employs TRBV29-1 and TRBJ2-3; tentative D call: TRBD1 (6 bases). The V end lost 3 bases, the J end lost 3 bases, and 22 bases lay between the germline ends. This CDR3 is 17 amino acids long. Germline CDR1 is SQVTM and CDR2 is ANQGSEA. Here the CDR3 reads CSVDFRGQWRTTDTQYF. In nucleotides, the CDR3 is TGCAGCGTTGATTTCCGCGGACAGTGGAGAACGACAGATACGCAGTATTTT.

Of note for this clonotype: At one boundary the junction diverges from the germline segment, which might be a read error. CDR3 residues: CASSQVFLGPTDAQYF. In DNA form, the CDR3 reads TGTGCCAGCAGCCAAGTTTTTCTAGGGCCCACAGATGCGCAGTATTTT. This chain joins TRBV14 and TRBJ2-3; no reliable D call. This CDR3 contains 16 residues. The germline V gene encodes CDR1 SGHDN and CDR2 FVKESK.

This clonotype was seen many times. This chain joins TRBV27 and TRBJ2-7; D not certain. CDR3 length equals 9 residues. Germline V gives CDR1 MNHEY, CDR2 SMNVEV (reference sequence). V lost 8 bases, J lost 6 bases, and 5 bases lay in between. The CDR3 protein is CASGREQYF. DNA of the CDR3: TGTGCCAGCGGTCGCGAGCAGTACTTC.

This clonotype was seen a single time. The CDR3 protein is CASSTENTGELFF. The CDR3 DNA follows: TGTGCCAGCAGCACGGAAAACACCGGGGAGCTGTTTTTT. This rearrangement joins TRBV7-9 to TRBJ2-2, with D unclear. The V gene lost 5 bases and the J gene lost 2 bases, with 6 bases spanning the gap. Per germline, CDR1 SEHNR and CDR2 FQNEAQ (reference sequence). This CDR3 has 13 amino acids.

This clonotype was detected ten times or more. V gene TRBV7-2 combines with J gene TRBJ2-3, with a possible D match to TRBD2 (6 bases). Germline V CDR1 and CDR2: SGHTA, FQGNSA. Trimming removed 6 bases from V and 0 bases from J, with 13 bases in between. The length of the CDR3 is 15 residues. CDR3 sequence: CASRQGGDSTDTQYF. The CDR3 nucleotides are TGTGCCAGCAGGCAGGGCGGGGATAGCACAGATACGCAGTATTTT. The full variable domain, its missing parts supplied by reference TRBV7-2 and TRBJ2-3, is GAGVSQSPSNKVTEKGKDVELRCDPISGHTALYWYRQSLGQGLEFLIYFQGNSAPDKSGLPSDRFSAERTGGSVSTLTIQRTQQEDSAVYLCASRQGGDSTDTQYFGPGTRLTVL.

This clonotype has more than one count but fewer than ten. The CDR3 DNA is TGTGCCAGCAGTCCACTCCAGACAGGCCAAGAGACCCAGTACTTC. Translated: CASSPLQTGQETQYF. The chain carries TRBV27 and TRBJ2-5; a weak D match, TRBD1 (6 bases). CDR1 is MNHEY and CDR2 is SMNVEV in the germline V gene (reference sequence). This CDR3 is 15 amino acids long. The ends were cut back, 5 bases at V and 1 base at J, with 14 bases in the middle.

This clonotype has ten or more counts. In DNA, the CDR3 is TGTGCCAGTAGTATATGGCATGGATCATCCTACGAGCAGTACTTC. This translates into CASSIWHGSSYEQYF. The chain recombines TRBV19 with TRBJ2-7; no definite D call. Germline loops: CDR1 LNHDA, CDR2 SQIVND (reference sequence). Trimming took 2 bases from V and 1 from J, leaving 12 bases between them. This CDR3 is built from 15 residues.

Many counts were recorded for this clonotype. This chain links TRBV2 with TRBJ1-4; 9 bases map to TRBD1. The trim removed 4 bases at V and 5 bases at J, leaving 8 bases unmatched. CDR3 length: 16 amino acids. Looked up from germline, CDR1 is SNHLY and CDR2 is FYNNEI. The chain's CDR3 is CASSGGTGRTNEKLFF. In DNA, the CDR3 is TGTGCCAGCAGTGGGGGGACAGGGAGAACGAATGAAAAACTGTTTTTT.

The chain links TRBV5-8 to TRBJ2-5; TRBD1 aligns across 9 bases. There are 16 residues in the CDR3. V shed 0 bases, J shed 2 bases, and the junction held 5 bases outside the gene matches. Germline V gene lookup returns CDR1 SGHTS and CDR2 YDEGEE. Here the CDR3 DNA reads TGTGCCAGCAGCTTGGGGACAGGGGCCGGTCAAGAGACCCAGTACTTC. Protein product: CASSLGTGAGQETQYF.

To note about this clonotype: A read error may explain this, as a much larger clone is one base away. CDR3 residues: CASSLGRGTRVEAFF. CDR3 sequence (DNA): TGTGCCAGCAGCTTAGGCCGTGGGACACGGGTTGAAGCTTTCTTT. This chain links TRBV11-2 with TRBJ1-1; weak D call: TRBD1 (6 bases). Germline V gene data show CDR1 as SGHAT and CDR2 as FQNNGV. The CDR3 covers 15 residues. V was cut by 1 base and J by 7 bases, with 16 bases left in between.

Note on this clonotype: A much more abundant neighbour one base away suggests this may be a read error. The V call is TRBV12-3 or TRBV12-4, the J call TRBJ2-5; D gene unclear. The CDR3 is 13 residues long. Trimming cost V 8 bases and J 1 base, with 11 bases left between them. In DNA, the CDR3 is TGTGCCAGCCTAGAGCAGCTCCAAGAGACCCAGTACTTC. It specifies CASLEQLQETQYF.

The chain joins TRBV19 to TRBJ2-1, with unresolved D. Deletions cut 5 bases from V and 8 bases from J, with 13 bases between. This CDR3 comprises 13 residues. CDR1 is LNHDA, CDR2 SQIVND, per germline (reference sequence). The CDR3 loop is CASSGLEADEQFF. The CDR3 nucleotides read TGTGCCAGTAGTGGGCTGGAAGCCGATGAGCAGTTCTTC.

This clonotype appeared many times. The V gene is TRBV28, the J gene TRBJ1-4; D perhaps matches TRBD1 (6 bases). Germline lookup yields CDR1 MDHEN and CDR2 SYDVKM. V lost 2 bases, J lost 8 bases, and 12 bases lay in between. This CDR3 has 14 amino acids. CDR3 sequence: CASSLLTGLEKLFF. In DNA form, the CDR3 reads TGTGCCAGCAGTTTACTAACAGGGCTCGAAAAACTGTTTTTT.

This clonotype was observed at least ten times. The chain couples TRBV7-6 to TRBJ2-7, with D maybe TRBD1 (6 bases). The V end lost 8 bases, the J end lost 6 bases, and 17 bases lay between the germline ends. The CDR3 spans 13 residues. From germline, CDR1 is SGHVS and CDR2 FNYEAQ. In DNA, the CDR3 is TGTGCCAGCTCGGCCATCGAAGGGGGCGAGCAGTACTTC. It is translated as CASSAIEGGEQYF.

In DNA form, the CDR3 reads TGCAGTGCTAGAACACTATTGGGACAGGGGGTTAGCAATCAGCCCCAGCATTTT. It translates to CSARTLLGQGVSNQPQHF. This chain joins TRBV20-1 and TRBJ1-5; 11 bases fit TRBD1. Germline CDR1 is DFQATT and CDR2 is SNEGSKA (reference sequence). The CDR3 length is 18 residues. Trimming at V came to 2 bases and at J to 0 bases, leaving 9 bases not matched to a gene.

The chain recombines TRBV4-1 with TRBJ2-1, with D maybe TRBD2 (5 bases). Trimming took off 0 bases at V and 0 bases at J, with 12 bases between the two ends. Germline V gene lookup returns CDR1 MGHRA and CDR2 YSYEKL. The CDR3 length is 17 residues. The CDR3 loop is CASSQDRGDSSYNEQFF. The CDR3 bases are TGCGCCAGCAGCCAAGATCGGGGAGATTCCTCCTACAATGAGCAGTTCTTC.

This clonotype was observed a few times. The chain recombines TRBV6-6 with TRBJ1-3, with a weak D call TRBD1 (5 bases). V lost 3 bases and J lost 0, with 9 bases in between. The CDR3 has 15 amino acids. Germline CDR1 reads MNHNY; CDR2 reads SVGAGI (reference sequence). CDR3 region: CASSYTGDSGNTIYF. The CDR3 DNA is TGTGCCAGCAGTTATACGGGGGACTCTGGAAACACCATATATTTT.

This clonotype was seen at least ten times. The rearrangement joins TRBV2 to TRBJ2-1, with TRBD2 matching over 12 bases. CDR3 length: 15 amino acids. Germline values: CDR1 SNHLY, CDR2 FYNNEI. Trimming cost V 2 bases and J 9 bases; bases outside gene matches: 5. The CDR3 sequence: CASSELAGGPSEQFF. Here the CDR3 DNA reads TGTGCCAGCAGTGAACTAGCGGGAGGGCCATCTGAGCAGTTCTTC.

There are many counts of this clonotype. J is TRBJ2-3 and V is TRBV20-1; D is uncertain. Per germline, CDR1 DFQATT and CDR2 SNEGSKA (reference sequence). The V end was cut by 0 bases, the J end by 2 bases, with 6 bases between. The CDR3 is 13 residues long. The chain's CDR3 is CSARDPTTDTQYF. CDR3 coding DNA: TGCAGTGCTAGAGATCCCACCACAGATACGCAGTATTTT.

This clonotype came up many times. The chain links TRBV30 to TRBJ1-5, with D possibly matching TRBD1 (5 bases). The length of the CDR3 is 13 residues. V dropped 3 bases and J dropped 6 bases, with 12 bases sitting between them. CDR1 and CDR2 (germline): GTSNPN, SVGIG (reference sequence). Here the CDR3 reads CAWSETRGQPQHF. CDR3 bases: TGTGCCTGGAGCGAAACAAGGGGTCAGCCCCAGCATTTT.

Note on this clonotype: With a much larger clone just one base away, this may be a read error. The chain recombines TRBV6-1 with TRBJ2-2; tentatively, D is TRBD2 (6 bases). Germline V lookup: CDR1 MNHNS, CDR2 SASEGT. The CDR3 is 14 amino acids. CDR3 sequence reads: CASSGRRNTGGLFF. The CDR3 DNA reads TGTGCCAGCAGCGGACGCCGCAACACCGGGGGGCTGTTTTTT.

This clonotype has at least ten counts. The chain couples TRBV7-6 to TRBJ2-1; TRBD2 aligns across 9 bases. From germline, CDR1 is SGHVS and CDR2 FNYEAQ. The J segment lost 3 bases and the V segment lost 2 bases, leaving 5 bases of the junction unmatched. The CDR3 sequence is 16 residues long. The CDR3 region has the DNA TGTGCCAGCAGCTTATCCGGGCGGGAGGGCTACAATGAGCAGTTCTTC. It encodes CASSLSGREGYNEQFF.

The CDR3 is CASIGVTSTDTQYF. In DNA, the CDR3 is TGTGCCAGCATCGGGGTTACTAGCACAGATACGCAGTATTTT. This chain connects TRBV3-1 to TRBJ2-3, with D possibly matching TRBD2 (5 bases). The CDR3 consists of 14 residues. Germline V gene sequence: CDR1 LGHDT, CDR2 YNNKEL (reference sequence). V gave up 7 bases and J gave up 0 bases, with 11 bases separating them.

This clonotype was detected many times. The V and J genes are TRBV20-1 and TRBJ2-7; D unclear. The V and J ends lost 0 bases and 2 bases respectively, with 8 bases between them. The CDR3 totals 13 residues. Germline V lookup: CDR1 DFQATT, CDR2 SNEGSKA (reference sequence). The CDR3 nucleotides read TGCAGTGCTAGAGAAAGCGCGACCTACGAGCAGTACTTC. It is translated as CSARESATYEQYF.

This clonotype has at least ten counts. V is TRBV28 and J is TRBJ2-3; D is uncertain. The CDR3 contains 13 residues. Trimming removed 5 bases at V and 0 bases at J, with 6 bases between. Germline V gene lookup returns CDR1 MDHEN and CDR2 SYDVKM. The CDR3 region has the DNA TGTGCCAGCAGTCAACTAAGCACAGATACGCAGTATTTT. This translates into CASSQLSTDTQYF.